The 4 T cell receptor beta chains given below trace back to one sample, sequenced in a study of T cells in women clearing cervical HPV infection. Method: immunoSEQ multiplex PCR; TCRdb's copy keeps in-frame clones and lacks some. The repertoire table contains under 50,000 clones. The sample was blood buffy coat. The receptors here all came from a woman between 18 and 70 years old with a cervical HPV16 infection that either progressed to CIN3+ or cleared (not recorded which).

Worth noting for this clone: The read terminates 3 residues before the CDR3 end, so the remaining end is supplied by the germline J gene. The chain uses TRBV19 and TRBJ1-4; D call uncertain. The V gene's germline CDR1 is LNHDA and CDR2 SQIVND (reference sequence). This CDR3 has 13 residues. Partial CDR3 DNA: TGTGCCAGTCGGGCGGGAACAGAGCGGAAA. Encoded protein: CASRAGTERK. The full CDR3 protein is CASRAGTERKLFF.

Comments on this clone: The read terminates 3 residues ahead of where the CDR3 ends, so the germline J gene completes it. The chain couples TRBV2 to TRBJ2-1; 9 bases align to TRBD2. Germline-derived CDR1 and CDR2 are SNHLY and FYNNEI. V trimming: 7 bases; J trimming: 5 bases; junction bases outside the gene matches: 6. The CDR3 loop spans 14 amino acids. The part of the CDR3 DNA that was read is TGTGCCAGCAACCCGGGACTAGCTGACAATGAG. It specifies CASNPGLADNE. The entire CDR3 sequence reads CASNPGLADNEQFF.

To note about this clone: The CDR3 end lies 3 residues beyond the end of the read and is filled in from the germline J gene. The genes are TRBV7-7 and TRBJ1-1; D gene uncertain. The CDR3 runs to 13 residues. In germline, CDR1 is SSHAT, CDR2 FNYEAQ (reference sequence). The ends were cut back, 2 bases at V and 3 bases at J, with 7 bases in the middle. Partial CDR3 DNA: TGTGCCAGCAGCTTAAGGGTGGACACTGAA. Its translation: CASSLRVDTE. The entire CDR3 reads CASSLRVDTEAFF.

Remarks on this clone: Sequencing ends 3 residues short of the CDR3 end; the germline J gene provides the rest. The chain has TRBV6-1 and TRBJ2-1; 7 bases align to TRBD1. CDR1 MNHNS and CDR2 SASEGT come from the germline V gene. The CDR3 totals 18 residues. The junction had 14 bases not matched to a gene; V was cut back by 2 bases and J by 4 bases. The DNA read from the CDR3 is TGTGCCAGCAGTGAAAGAGGGGGACAGAAATCGGTGTACAATGAG. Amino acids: CASSERGGQKSVYNE. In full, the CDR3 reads CASSERGGQKSVYNEQFF.